These 13 T cell receptor beta chains came from one sample sequenced in a study of OX40 agonist ivuxolimab in advanced cancers. Profiled with immunoSEQ multiplex PCR; TCRdb holds only in-frame clones, not every one. The data hold tens of thousands of clones, with approximately 92% observed a single time. This material consisted of CD4+ or CD8+ T cells sorted from blood, taken in a trial of the OX40 agonist ivuxolimab. The origin of the receptors is an adult with an advanced solid tumor such as melanoma, head and neck, liver or kidney cancer.

This chain links TRBV9 with TRBJ1-5; weak D call: TRBD1 (5 bases). Germline V gives CDR1 SGDLS, CDR2 YYNGEE. V was pared by 6 bases and J by 1 base, with 14 bases between. The CDR3 sequence is 15 residues long. DNA of the CDR3: TGTGCCAGCAACGTGGGGGGAGGGAGCAATCAGCCCCAGCATTTT. It specifies CASNVGGGSNQPQHF. The variable domain in full, with the rest retrieved from reference TRBV9 and TRBJ1-5, is DSGVTQTPKHLITATGQRVTLRCSPRSGDLSVYWYQQSLDQGLQFLIQYYNGEERAKGNILERFSAQQFPDLHSELNLSSLELGDSALYFCASNVGGGSNQPQHFGDGTRLSIL.

This chain links TRBV7-9 with TRBJ2-3; D assignment may be TRBD1 or TRBD2 (5 bases each). CDR1 and CDR2 from the germline V gene are SEHNR and FQNEAQ (reference sequence). The CDR3 loop spans 11 amino acids. V lost 8 bases to trimming and J lost 3 bases, with 6 bases between them. The CDR3 region has the DNA TGTGCCAGCGAGGGGACAGATACGCAGTATTTT. It specifies CASEGTDTQYF.

The V call is TRBV19, the J call TRBJ2-2; 10 bases line up with TRBD2. The CDR3 runs 16 residues. V lost 3 bases, J lost 7 bases, and 8 bases stayed unmatched. The germline CDR1 and CDR2 sequences are LNHDA and SQIVND (reference sequence). CDR3 region: CASSMSSGRYIGELFF. The DNA for the CDR3 is TGTGCCAGTAGTATGAGTAGCGGGAGGTATATCGGGGAGCTGTTTTTT.

The chain combines TRBV4-3 with TRBJ2-1, with 7 bases that match TRBD1. Germline assignment: CDR1 LGHNA and CDR2 YSLEER. V lost 4 bases, J lost 5 bases, and 5 bases stayed unmatched. This CDR3 comprises 14 residues. The CDR3 protein is CASSRDRYNNEQFF. In DNA form, the CDR3 reads TGCGCCAGCAGCCGGGACAGATACAACAATGAGCAGTTCTTC.

The rearrangement joins TRBV9 to TRBJ2-1; 9 bases align to TRBD2. CDR1 is SGDLS, CDR2 YYNGEE, per germline. The CDR3 consists of 14 residues. V was clipped by 0 bases and J by 11 bases; unmatched bases: 6. The CDR3 protein is CASSVASGTLKQFF. CDR3 DNA sequence: TGTGCCAGCAGCGTAGCTAGCGGGACATTAAAGCAGTTCTTC. Looking up the rest from reference TRBV9 and TRBJ2-1 gives the full variable domain: DSGVTQTPKHLITATGQRVTLRCSPRSGDLSVYWYQQSLDQGLQFLIQYYNGEERAKGNILERFSAQQFPDLHSELNLSSLELGDSALYFCASSVASGTLKQFFGPGTRLTVL.

This clone was recorded only once. V is TRBV10-3 and J is TRBJ2-7, with TRBD2 identical over 7 bases. V gave up 7 bases and J gave up 3 bases; unmatched junction bases: 6. In germline, CDR1 is ENHRY, CDR2 SYGVKD. The length of the CDR3 is 13 residues. The chain's CDR3 is CAIKGLADYEQYF. The CDR3 DNA reads as TGTGCCATCAAAGGTCTAGCGGACTACGAGCAGTACTTC.

The genes are TRBV11-1 and TRBJ2-3, with TRBD2 matching 11 bases. The CDR3 contains 16 residues. Trimming at V came to 1 base and at J to 4 bases, leaving 4 bases not matched to a gene. CDR1 and CDR2 from the germline V gene are SGHAT and FQDESV (reference sequence). CDR3 protein: CASSLELAGVADTQYF. As DNA, the CDR3 is TGTGCCAGCAGCTTAGAACTAGCGGGAGTGGCAGATACGCAGTATTTT.

The rearrangement links TRBV7-6 to TRBJ2-3, with D tentatively TRBD1 (6 bases). V lost 5 bases, J lost 1 base, and 16 bases lay in between. CDR3 size: 16 residues. Germline V gene data show CDR1 as SGHVS and CDR2 as FNYEAQ. CDR3 in DNA: TGTGCCAGCAGCCCCGATAGGGGGTTGGGCACAGATACGCAGTATTTT. It encodes CASSPDRGLGTDTQYF.

CDR3 region: CASSQEPDIEQYF. The CDR3 DNA reads as TGCGCCAGCAGCCAAGAGCCTGATATCGAGCAGTACTTC. The chain is built from TRBV4-3 and TRBJ2-7; D is undetermined. V shed 0 bases and J shed 6 bases, with 9 bases lying between them. The V gene's germline CDR1 is LGHNA and CDR2 YSLEER. The CDR3 totals 13 residues.

In this sample, this clone turned up once. The chain recombines TRBV2 with TRBJ1-6; 7 nucleotides match TRBD1. V shed 9 bases and J 6 bases; nucleotides not matched to a gene: 2. The CDR3 spans 12 residues. In germline, CDR1 is SNHLY, CDR2 FYNNEI. The DNA for the CDR3 is TGTGCCAGAAGGGACAGTAATTCACCCCTCCACTTT. Translated, it gives CARRDSNSPLHF. The whole variable domain, filled in from reference TRBV2 and TRBJ1-6, reads EPEVTQTPSHQVTQMGQEVILRCVPISNHLYFYWYRQILGQKVEFLVSFYNNEISEKSEIFDDQFSVERPDGSNFTLKIRSTKLEDSAMYFCARRDSNSPLHFGNGTRLTVT.

The chain couples TRBV30 to TRBJ1-1, with unresolved D. The V end lost 3 bases, the J end lost 6 bases, and 14 bases lay between the germline ends. The CDR3 totals 13 residues. Germline values: CDR1 GTSNPN, CDR2 SVGIG (reference sequence). The CDR3 sequence is CAWSLTPPSEAFF. The CDR3 DNA is TGTGCCTGGAGCCTAACCCCCCCCTCTGAAGCTTTCTTT.

The table lists this clone with a count of one. The chain has TRBV27 and TRBJ1-5; the D gene is possibly TRBD1 (6 bases). V was clipped by 6 bases and J by 4 bases, with 16 bases between them. CDR1 is MNHEY and CDR2 is SMNVEV in the germline V gene (reference sequence). The CDR3 has 15 residues. CDR3 sequence: CASSPTGNGNQPQHF. The DNA of the CDR3 is TGTGCCAGCAGCCCAACAGGGAATGGTAATCAGCCCCAGCATTTT.

CDR3 DNA: TGTGCCAGCAGCTTAGAGCTAGGGGAGCAGTACTTC. Protein sequence: CASSLELGEQYF. The chain combines TRBV7-2 with TRBJ2-7; no definite D call. V lost 1 base and J lost 7, with 8 bases in between. The CDR3 extends over 12 amino acids. Germline CDR1 is SGHTA and CDR2 is FQGNSA.